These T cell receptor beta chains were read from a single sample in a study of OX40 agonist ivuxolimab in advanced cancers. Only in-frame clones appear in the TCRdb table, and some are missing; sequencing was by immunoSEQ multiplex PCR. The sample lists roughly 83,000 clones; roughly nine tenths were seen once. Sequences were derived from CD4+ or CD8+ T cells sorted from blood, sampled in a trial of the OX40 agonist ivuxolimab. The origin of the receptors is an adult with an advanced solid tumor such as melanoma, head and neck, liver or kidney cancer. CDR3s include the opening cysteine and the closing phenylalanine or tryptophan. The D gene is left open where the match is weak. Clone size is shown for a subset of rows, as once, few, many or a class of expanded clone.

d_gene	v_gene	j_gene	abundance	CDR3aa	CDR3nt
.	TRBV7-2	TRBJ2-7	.	CASSSPPNSSYEQYF	TGTGCCAGCAGCTCCCCTCCCAACAGCTCCTACGAGCAGTACTTC
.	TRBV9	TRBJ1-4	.	CASSVLGNENEKLFF	TGTGCCAGCAGCGTATTGGGGAATGAGAATGAAAAACTGTTTTTT
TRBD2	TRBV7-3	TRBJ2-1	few	CASSLTGLDEQFF	TGTGCCAGCAGCTTAACGGGACTAGATGAGCAGTTCTTC
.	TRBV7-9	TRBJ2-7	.	CASSLGHGSSYEQYF	TGTGCCAGCAGCTTAGGCCACGGCAGTTCCTACGAGCAGTACTTC
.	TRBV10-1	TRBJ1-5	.	CASSKGKFRQPQHF	TGCGCCAGCAGTAAAGGGAAATTCCGCCAGCCCCAGCATTTT
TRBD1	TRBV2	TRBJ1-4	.	CASSESQGQADEKLFF	TGTGCCAGCAGTGAGAGTCAGGGACAGGCGGATGAAAAACTGTTTTTT
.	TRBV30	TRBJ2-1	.	CAWSDQTTLYNEQFF	TGTGCCTGGAGTGATCAGACTACCCTCTACAATGAGCAGTTCTTC
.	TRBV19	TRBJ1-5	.	CASRGGLSNQPQHF	TGTGCCTCCCGGGGCGGATTAAGCAATCAGCCCCAGCATTTT
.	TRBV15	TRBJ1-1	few	CATSRDPMNTEAFF	TGTGCCACCAGCAGAGACCCTATGAACACTGAAGCTTTCTTT
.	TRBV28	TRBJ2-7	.	CASSLGRRHYEQYF	TGTGCCAGCAGTTTAGGGCGTCGGCACTACGAGCAGTACTTC
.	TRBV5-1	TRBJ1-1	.	CASSLQETTEAFF	TGCGCCAGCAGCTTGCAGGAGACCACTGAAGCTTTCTTT
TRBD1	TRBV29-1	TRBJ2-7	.	CSARNPGTGGMEQYF	TGCAGCGCCCGGAACCCCGGGACAGGGGGCATGGAGCAGTACTTC
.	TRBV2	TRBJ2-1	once	CASGWGSHEQFF	TGTGCCAGCGGTTGGGGTTCCCATGAGCAGTTCTTC
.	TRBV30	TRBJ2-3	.	CAWSVGTSTDTQYF	TGTGCCTGGAGTGTAGGGACTAGCACAGATACGCAGTATTTT
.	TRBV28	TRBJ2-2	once	CASSLGQNTGELFF	TGTGCCAGCAGTTTGGGGCAAAACACCGGGGAGCTGTTTTTT
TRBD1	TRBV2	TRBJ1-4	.	CASSFGTGVITNEKLFF	TGTGCCAGCAGCTTCGGGACAGGGGTTATAACTAATGAAAAACTGTTTTTT
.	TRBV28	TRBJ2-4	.	CATSSAVKNIQYF	TGTGCCACCTCATCGGCGGTAAAAAACATTCAGTACTTC
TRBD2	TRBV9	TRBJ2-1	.	CASSPWREMNNEQFF	TGTGCCAGCAGCCCGTGGCGGGAGATGAACAATGAGCAGTTCTTC
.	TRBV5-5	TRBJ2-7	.	CASSLAGGSYEQYF	TGTGCCAGCAGCTTGGCCGGGGGCTCCTACGAGCAGTACTTC
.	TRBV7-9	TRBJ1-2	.	CASSLVGGRNYGYTF	TGTGCCAGCAGCTTAGTTGGGGGGCGCAACTATGGCTACACCTTC
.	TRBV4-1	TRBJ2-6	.	CASSQPPSGANVLTF	TGCGCCAGCAGCCAACCTCCCTCTGGGGCCAACGTCCTGACTTTC
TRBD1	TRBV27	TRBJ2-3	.	CASRRQTGDDDTQYF	TGTGCCAGCAGACGACAGACAGGGGATGACGATACGCAGTATTTT
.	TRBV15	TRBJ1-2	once	CATRGGADYGYTF	TGTGCCACCAGAGGGGGGGCTGACTATGGCTACACCTTC
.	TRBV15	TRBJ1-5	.	CATSFQGTGQPQHF	TGTGCCACCAGTTTTCAGGGAACAGGTCAGCCCCAGCATTTT
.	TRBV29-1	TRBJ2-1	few	CSVVPGYNEQFF	TGCAGCGTTGTACCGGGATACAATGAGCAGTTCTTC
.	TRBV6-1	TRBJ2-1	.	CASSEPGNEQFF	TGTGCCAGCAGTGAACCCGGGAATGAGCAGTTCTTC
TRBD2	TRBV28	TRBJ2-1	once	CASSLSGLAGYNEQFF	TGTGCCAGCAGTTTATCCGGACTAGCGGGCTACAATGAGCAGTTCTTC
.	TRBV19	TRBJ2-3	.	CASSIVGPDTQYF	TGTGCCAGTAGTATAGTGGGCCCAGATACGCAGTATTTT
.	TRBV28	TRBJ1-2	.	CASSFIGGYTF	TGTGCCAGCAGTTTTATCGGCGGCTACACCTTC
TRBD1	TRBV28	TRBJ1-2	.	CASSFDPSSDRANYGYTF	TGTGCCAGCAGTTTTGATCCCTCTTCGGACAGGGCTAACTATGGCTACACCTTC
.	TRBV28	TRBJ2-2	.	CASSFNTGELFF	TGTGCCAGCAGTTTCAACACCGGGGAGCTGTTTTTT
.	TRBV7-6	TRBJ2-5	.	CASSWMGQGETQYF	TGTGCCAGCAGCTGGATGGGGCAGGGGGAGACCCAGTACTTC
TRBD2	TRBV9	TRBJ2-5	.	CASSTPGLAGVETQYF	TGTGCCAGCAGCACCCCGGGACTAGCGGGGGTAGAGACCCAGTACTTC
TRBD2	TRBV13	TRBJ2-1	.	CASTRGAWAYNEQFF	TGTGCCAGCACGCGGGGGGCGTGGGCCTACAATGAGCAGTTCTTC
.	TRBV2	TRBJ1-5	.	CASSATSRGQPQHF	TGTGCCAGCAGCGCGACGTCCCGGGGCCAGCCCCAGCATTTT
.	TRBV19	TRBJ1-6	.	CASSIEVRDVAFEALHF	TGTGCCAGTAGTATAGAGGTCCGGGACGTCGCCTTTGAGGCCCTCCACTTT
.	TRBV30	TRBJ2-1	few	CAWSVLRWNEQFF	TGTGCCTGGAGTGTACTTAGGTGGAATGAGCAGTTCTTC
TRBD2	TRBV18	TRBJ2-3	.	CASSSAGGTDTQYF	TGTGCCAGCTCATCAGCGGGGGGTACAGATACGCAGTATTTT
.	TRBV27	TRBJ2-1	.	CASSFGANEQFF	TGTGCCAGCAGTTTTGGCGCGAATGAGCAGTTCTTC
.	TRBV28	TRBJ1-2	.	CASDSPYGYTF	TGTGCCAGCGACAGTCCCTATGGCTACACCTTC
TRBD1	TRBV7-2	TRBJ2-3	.	CASSPRQGATDTQYF	TGTGCCAGCAGCCCCAGACAGGGGGCAACAGATACGCAGTATTTT
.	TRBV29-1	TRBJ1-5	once	CSVEEDSNQPQHF	TGCAGCGTTGAAGAGGATAGCAATCAGCCCCAGCATTTT
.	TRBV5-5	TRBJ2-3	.	CASSPGNTDTQYF	TGTGCCAGCAGCCCGGGCAACACAGATACGCAGTATTTT
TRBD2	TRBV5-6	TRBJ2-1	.	CASSESLAGGDEQFF	TGTGCCAGCAGCGAGTCACTAGCGGGAGGGGATGAGCAGTTCTTC
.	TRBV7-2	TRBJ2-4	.	CASSSRAKNIQYF	TGTGCCAGCAGCTCGCGAGCCAAAAACATTCAGTACTTC
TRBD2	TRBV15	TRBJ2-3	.	CATSTGGSLDTQYF	TGTGCCACCAGCACGGGGGGGAGTTTGGATACGCAGTATTTT